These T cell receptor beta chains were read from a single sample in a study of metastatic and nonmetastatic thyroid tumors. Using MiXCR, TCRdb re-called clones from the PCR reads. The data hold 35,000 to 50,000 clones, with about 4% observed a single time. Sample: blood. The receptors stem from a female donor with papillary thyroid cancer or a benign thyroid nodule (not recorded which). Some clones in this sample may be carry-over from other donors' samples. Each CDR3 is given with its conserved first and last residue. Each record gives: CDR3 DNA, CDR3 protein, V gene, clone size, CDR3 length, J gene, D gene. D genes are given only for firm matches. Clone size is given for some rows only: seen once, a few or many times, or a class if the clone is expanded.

CDR3 DNA: TGTGCCAGCAGCGTAGGTAACTCTGCCCCCGAGCAGTACTTC
CDR3 protein: CASSVGNSAPEQYF
V gene: TRBV9
clone size: many
CDR3 length: 14
J gene: TRBJ2-7
D gene: NA

CDR3 DNA: TGTGCCAGCAGTGAATCGGCGGGTAGGGAGCAGTACTTC
CDR3 protein: CASSESAGREQYF
V gene: TRBV25-1
clone size: many
CDR3 length: 13
J gene: TRBJ2-7
D gene: NA

CDR3 DNA: TGTGCCAGCAGAGACGGTCCAACGCGTGGCTACACCTTC
CDR3 protein: CASRDGPTRGYTF
V gene: TRBV6-4
clone size: few
CDR3 length: 13
J gene: TRBJ1-2
D gene: NA

CDR3 DNA: TGTGCCAGCAGCCAAGATAGAACCGGGGGAGAAAAACTGTTTTTT
CDR3 protein: CASSQDRTGGEKLFF
V gene: TRBV4-2
clone size: many
CDR3 length: 15
J gene: TRBJ1-4
D gene: NA

CDR3 DNA: TGTGCCAGCAGTAGGAACAGGGGGGAGACCCAGTACTTC
CDR3 protein: CASSRNRGETQYF
V gene: TRBV6-1
clone size: many
CDR3 length: 13
J gene: TRBJ2-5
D gene: TRBD1

CDR3 DNA: TGTGCCAGCAGCAGGGAGGAACGGGAGACCCAGTACTTC
CDR3 protein: CASSREERETQYF
V gene: TRBV11-3
clone size: many
CDR3 length: 13
J gene: TRBJ2-5
D gene: NA

CDR3 DNA: TGTGCCAGCAGCCAAGCGTCAGGGTTACCAGATACGCAGTATTTT
CDR3 protein: CASSQASGLPDTQYF
V gene: TRBV3-1
clone size: NA
CDR3 length: 15
J gene: TRBJ2-3
D gene: NA

CDR3 DNA: TGTGCCAGCATGAAACAGGTCCTTAGCTCCTACAATGAGCAGTTCTTC
CDR3 protein: CASMKQVLSSYNEQFF
V gene: TRBV6-2/TRBV6-3
clone size: many
CDR3 length: 16
J gene: TRBJ2-1
D gene: NA

CDR3 DNA: TGTGCCAGCAGTAAGACAGGGGAAGAGACCCAGTACTTC
CDR3 protein: CASSKTGEETQYF
V gene: TRBV6-2/TRBV6-3
clone size: NA
CDR3 length: 13
J gene: TRBJ2-5
D gene: TRBD1

CDR3 DNA: TGTGCCAGCAGCTTAACTACAGGGGACAATGAGCAGTTCTTC
CDR3 protein: CASSLTTGDNEQFF
V gene: TRBV7-3
clone size: many
CDR3 length: 14
J gene: TRBJ2-1
D gene: TRBD1

CDR3 DNA: TGTGCCACCAGTGACCGCGACAGGCGAGAGACCCAGTACTTC
CDR3 protein: CATSDRDRRETQYF
V gene: TRBV24-1
clone size: many
CDR3 length: 14
J gene: TRBJ2-5
D gene: NA

CDR3 DNA: TGTGCCAGCAGCGGTGGGGAAGCGGGAACCTCCTACAATGAGCAGTTCTTT
CDR3 protein: CASSGGEAGTSYNEQFF
V gene: TRBV9
clone size: few
CDR3 length: 17
J gene: TRBJ2-1
D gene: TRBD2

CDR3 DNA: TGTGCCAGCAGAAAACCGGGACCCCGGGTGGAATCCTACAATGAGCAGTTCTTC
CDR3 protein: CASRKPGPRVESYNEQFF
V gene: TRBV6-4
clone size: many
CDR3 length: 18
J gene: TRBJ2-1
D gene: NA

CDR3 DNA: TGTGCCAGCAGTGGGACAGGGTACACTGAAGCTTTCTTT
CDR3 protein: CASSGTGYTEAFF
V gene: TRBV6-2/TRBV6-3
clone size: few
CDR3 length: 13
J gene: TRBJ1-1
D gene: TRBD1

CDR3 DNA: TGTGCCAGCAGCGCCAGACAGGGCGGAAATACGCAGTATTTT
CDR3 protein: CASSARQGGNTQYF
V gene: TRBV9
clone size: many
CDR3 length: 14
J gene: TRBJ2-3
D gene: TRBD1

CDR3 DNA: TGTGCCACCGGGACAGGTAACAATGAGCAGTTCTTC
CDR3 protein: CATGTGNNEQFF
V gene: TRBV2
clone size: many
CDR3 length: 12
J gene: TRBJ2-1
D gene: TRBD1

CDR3 DNA: TGTGCCAGCAGCGCCGGGACAACCATTAGCACAGATACGCAGTATTTT
CDR3 protein: CASSAGTTISTDTQYF
V gene: TRBV9
clone size: many
CDR3 length: 16
J gene: TRBJ2-3
D gene: NA

CDR3 DNA: TGTGCCAGCAGCCGGCAGGGGACCTATGGCTACACCTTC
CDR3 protein: CASSRQGTYGYTF
V gene: TRBV5-6
clone size: many
CDR3 length: 13
J gene: TRBJ1-2
D gene: NA

CDR3 DNA: TGCGCCAGCAGTCTGGAGCCTAGATCTCACAATGAGCAGTTCTTC
CDR3 protein: CASSLEPRSHNEQFF
V gene: TRBV5-1
clone size: many
CDR3 length: 15
J gene: TRBJ2-1
D gene: NA

CDR3 DNA: TGTGCCAGCAGTTCTAGGGAAGGTCAGCCCCAGCATTTT
CDR3 protein: CASSSREGQPQHF
V gene: TRBV6-1
clone size: NA
CDR3 length: 13
J gene: TRBJ1-5
D gene: NA

CDR3 DNA: TGTGCCAGCAGTTTACGTCGACAGATCTATGGCTACACCTTC
CDR3 protein: CASSLRRQIYGYTF
V gene: TRBV28
clone size: NA
CDR3 length: 14
J gene: TRBJ1-2
D gene: NA

CDR3 DNA: TGCGCCAGCAGTCCAGGGCTAGGTAATAGGGCAGGGGGCAGTCAGCCCCAGCATTTT
CDR3 protein: CASSPGLGNRAGGSQPQHF
V gene: TRBV4-1
clone size: many
CDR3 length: 19
J gene: TRBJ1-5
D gene: TRBD1

CDR3 DNA: TGTGCCAGCAGTGAAAGGCAGGGCCGGAATAAACATGGCTACACCTTC
CDR3 protein: CASSERQGRNKHGYTF
V gene: TRBV2
clone size: few
CDR3 length: 16
J gene: TRBJ1-2
D gene: NA

CDR3 DNA: TGCAGTGCTCTACCCTGGGGTGGGGGTGAAGCTTTCTTT
CDR3 protein: CSALPWGGGEAFF
V gene: TRBV20-1
clone size: many
CDR3 length: 13
J gene: TRBJ1-1
D gene: NA

CDR3 DNA: TGTGCCATCAGTGAGGGACAGGGGAATGAAGCTTTCTTT
CDR3 protein: CAISEGQGNEAFF
V gene: TRBV10-3
clone size: many
CDR3 length: 13
J gene: TRBJ1-1
D gene: TRBD1

CDR3 DNA: TGTGCCAGCAGCTGGGGGAAGTCACCCCTCCACTTT
CDR3 protein: CASSWGKSPLHF
V gene: TRBV6-1
clone size: medium-sized
CDR3 length: 12
J gene: TRBJ1-6
D gene: NA

CDR3 DNA: TGTGCCAGCAATTACTCCGGCTCCGGGGAGCACTTCTTC
CDR3 protein: CASNYSGSGEHFF
V gene: TRBV6-5
clone size: NA
CDR3 length: 13
J gene: TRBJ2-1
D gene: NA

CDR3 DNA: TGTGCTAGCAGCTATTTCGCAGGGAGGGAGCAGTTCTTC
CDR3 protein: CASSYFAGREQFF
V gene: TRBV7-7
clone size: many
CDR3 length: 13
J gene: TRBJ2-1
D gene: NA

CDR3 DNA: TGCAGTGCGAGCAACCAAGAGACCCAGTACTTC
CDR3 protein: CSASNQETQYF
V gene: TRBV20-1
clone size: many
CDR3 length: 11
J gene: TRBJ2-5
D gene: NA

CDR3 DNA: TGTGCCAGCAGCGGCGGGACTAGCGGGAGGGGGAATGAGCAGTTCTTC
CDR3 protein: CASSGGTSGRGNEQFF
V gene: TRBV2
clone size: many
CDR3 length: 16
J gene: TRBJ2-1
D gene: TRBD2

CDR3 DNA: TGTGCCAGCAGCGAGAACCGAGAGACCCAGTACTTC
CDR3 protein: CASSENRETQYF
V gene: TRBV6-1
clone size: many
CDR3 length: 12
J gene: TRBJ2-5
D gene: NA

CDR3 DNA: TGTGCCAGCAGCTTAGGTGTCAGTGTGGTAACCGGGGCGCTGTTTTTT
CDR3 protein: CASSLGVSVVTGALFF
V gene: TRBV11-2
clone size: few
CDR3 length: 16
J gene: TRBJ2-2
D gene: NA

CDR3 DNA: TGTGCCAGCAGTTGGGCGGGGCTCGCGAACACCGGGGAGCTGTTTTTT
CDR3 protein: CASSWAGLANTGELFF
V gene: TRBV12-3/TRBV12-4
clone size: medium-sized
CDR3 length: 16
J gene: TRBJ2-2
D gene: NA

CDR3 DNA: TGTGCCAGCAGTTACCAGAATCGTGGCTACACCTTC
CDR3 protein: CASSYQNRGYTF
V gene: TRBV6-1
clone size: many
CDR3 length: 12
J gene: TRBJ1-2
D gene: NA

CDR3 DNA: TGTGCCAGCAGTTACGAAGAAAAAGAGACCCAGTACTTC
CDR3 protein: CASSYEEKETQYF
V gene: TRBV6-1
clone size: medium-sized
CDR3 length: 13
J gene: TRBJ2-5
D gene: NA

CDR3 DNA: TGTGCCAGCAGCTTAAAGCATGAGCAGTTCTTC
CDR3 protein: CASSLKHEQFF
V gene: TRBV11-2
clone size: few
CDR3 length: 11
J gene: TRBJ2-1
D gene: NA

CDR3 DNA: TGTGCCTGGAGCGTTACCGGGACAGGTTCCTACGAGCAGTACTTC
CDR3 protein: CAWSVTGTGSYEQYF
V gene: TRBV30
clone size: NA
CDR3 length: 15
J gene: TRBJ2-7
D gene: TRBD1

CDR3 DNA: TGTGCCAGCAGTCTCGACAGGGGGCGTGACGGGGAGCTGTTTTTT
CDR3 protein: CASSLDRGRDGELFF
V gene: TRBV12-3/TRBV12-4
clone size: many
CDR3 length: 15
J gene: TRBJ2-2
D gene: TRBD1

CDR3 DNA: TGCGCCAGCAGCTTCTCGCATGGGCCCTCCTACGAGCAGTACTTC
CDR3 protein: CASSFSHGPSYEQYF
V gene: TRBV5-1
clone size: NA
CDR3 length: 15
J gene: TRBJ2-7
D gene: NA

CDR3 DNA: TGTGCCAGCAGCTTATGGGCCGGGGGAGGCTCCTACGAGCAGTACTTC
CDR3 protein: CASSLWAGGGSYEQYF
V gene: TRBV11-2
clone size: many
CDR3 length: 16
J gene: TRBJ2-7
D gene: NA

CDR3 DNA: TGTGCCAGCAGCATACAGGATAATCAGAACCAGCATTTT
CDR3 protein: CASSIQDNQNQHF
V gene: TRBV3-1
clone size: few
CDR3 length: 13
J gene: TRBJ1-5
D gene: NA

CDR3 DNA: TGTGCCAGCAACGAGGGAGGGAAAGGTAACACTGAGGCTTTCTTT
CDR3 protein: CASNEGGKGNTEAFF
V gene: TRBV5-4
clone size: many
CDR3 length: 15
J gene: TRBJ1-1
D gene: NA

CDR3 DNA: TGTGCCAGCAGTTCGATAGCGGGAGAGGATGCAGATACGCAGTATTTT
CDR3 protein: CASSSIAGEDADTQYF
V gene: TRBV28
clone size: NA
CDR3 length: 16
J gene: TRBJ2-3
D gene: TRBD2

CDR3 DNA: TGTGCCAGCAGCTTAGGGTTCGGTGGGGTGGGTTGGGAGCAGTTCTTC
CDR3 protein: CASSLGFGGVGWEQFF
V gene: TRBV7-2
clone size: few
CDR3 length: 16
J gene: TRBJ2-1
D gene: NA

CDR3 DNA: TGCAGTGCCGAGGAGACGGGAGGAGGTGCAGATACGCAGTATTTT
CDR3 protein: CSAEETGGGADTQYF
V gene: TRBV20-1
clone size: many
CDR3 length: 15
J gene: TRBJ2-3
D gene: TRBD2

CDR3 DNA: TGTGCCAGCACTGCACTCCCCACAGGGAACAATGAGCAGTTTTTC
CDR3 protein: CASTALPTGNNEQFF
V gene: TRBV2
clone size: many
CDR3 length: 15
J gene: TRBJ2-1
D gene: NA

CDR3 DNA: TGTGCCAGCAGTTTGGGGACTAGCGGGAGCACAGATACGCAGTATTTT
CDR3 protein: CASSLGTSGSTDTQYF
V gene: TRBV25-1
clone size: many
CDR3 length: 16
J gene: TRBJ2-3
D gene: TRBD2

CDR3 DNA: TGTGCCAGCAGCTTTATAAGGCAAGAGACCCAGTACTTC
CDR3 protein: CASSFIRQETQYF
V gene: TRBV7-2
clone size: many
CDR3 length: 13
J gene: TRBJ2-5
D gene: NA

CDR3 DNA: TGTGCCAGCAGTTTAACTGGGACTCCGCTCTCCTATAATTCACCCCTCCACTTT
CDR3 protein: CASSLTGTPLSYNSPLHF
V gene: TRBV28
clone size: NA
CDR3 length: 18
J gene: TRBJ1-6
D gene: NA

CDR3 DNA: TGTGCCAGTAGTATCGGCGGGAGAAGCAATGAGCAGTTCTTC
CDR3 protein: CASSIGGRSNEQFF
V gene: TRBV19
clone size: medium-sized
CDR3 length: 14
J gene: TRBJ2-1
D gene: TRBD2

CDR3 DNA: TGCAGCGTTCGGGAGACAGGCTACTACGAGCAGTACTTC
CDR3 protein: CSVRETGYYEQYF
V gene: TRBV29-1
clone size: many
CDR3 length: 13
J gene: TRBJ2-7
D gene: NA

CDR3 DNA: TGTGCCAGCAGTCCCCGGAAGGGTTGGAACACTGAAGCTTTCTTT
CDR3 protein: CASSPRKGWNTEAFF
V gene: TRBV28
clone size: few
CDR3 length: 15
J gene: TRBJ1-1
D gene: NA

CDR3 DNA: TGTGCCTGGTTTATCTTAGGCAGGGGGAATTCCATGAACACTGAAGCTTTCTTT
CDR3 protein: CAWFILGRGNSMNTEAFF
V gene: TRBV30
clone size: few
CDR3 length: 18
J gene: TRBJ1-1
D gene: TRBD1